These 16 T cell receptor beta chains were sequenced from one sample in a study of immune cell composition in non-small cell lung cancer. Sequencing was performed with immunoSEQ multiplex PCR; in TCRdb, only in-frame clones are kept and a portion is missing. There are 2,000 to 2,500 clones in the sample; roughly 81% occur only once, and 20% to 30% lies in the top ten. Sample: lung tumor tissue. The receptors here all came from a human donor with non-small cell lung cancer.

This chain links TRBV11-3 with TRBJ2-2, with 10 bases identical to TRBD1. Losses at the gene ends were 0 bases for V and 7 bases for J; bases not matched to a gene: 11. CDR1 and CDR2 from the germline V gene are SGHNT and YENEEA. CDR3 size: 18 residues. CDR3 nucleotides: TGTGCCAGCAGCTTAGATCCAAGGACAGGGGGTTATATCGGGGAGCTGTTTTTT. Protein product: CASSLDPRTGGYIGELFF. Full variable domain (missing parts from reference TRBV11-3 and TRBJ2-2): EAGVVQSPRYKIIEKKQPVAFWCNPISGHNTLYWYLQNLGQGPELLIRYENEEAVDDSQLPKDRFSAERLKGVDSTLKIQPAELGDSAVYLCASSLDPRTGGYIGELFFGEGSRLTVL.

This sequence joins TRBV5-1 and TRBJ1-6; D is uncertain. Trimming cost V 0 bases and J 9 bases, with 13 bases left between them. The V gene's germline CDR1 is SGHRS and CDR2 YFSETQ. The CDR3 covers 15 residues. Written as DNA, the CDR3 is TGCGCCAGCAGCTTGGGAACCCTGACGGGTTCACCCCTCCACTTT. Its translation is CASSLGTLTGSPLHF.

The chain carries TRBV20-1 and TRBJ1-1; D ambiguous. With 8 bases removed from V and 2 bases from J, the gap between germline ends came to 9 bases. The germline V gene encodes CDR1 DFQATT and CDR2 SNEGSKA (reference sequence). The CDR3 runs to 11 residues. The CDR3 loop reads CSSNINTEAFF. For the CDR3, the DNA is TGCAGTTCCAACATAAACACTGAAGCTTTCTTT.

J is TRBJ2-1 and V is TRBV29-1; 10 nucleotides match TRBD2. The CDR3 is made up of 13 amino acids. From germline, CDR1 is SQVTM and CDR2 ANQGSEA. V dropped 7 bases and J dropped 7; count of bases not matched to a gene: 7. The DNA for the CDR3 is TGCAGCGCAGCGGGAGGGCCCGGGAATGAGCAGTTCTTC. Translated: CSAAGGPGNEQFF.

The chain is built from TRBV18 and TRBJ1-1, with D maybe TRBD1 (6 bases). The CDR3 runs 16 residues. With 4 bases removed from V and 2 bases from J, the gap between germline ends came to 17 bases. CDR1 is KGHSH, CDR2 LQKENI, per germline. The DNA for the CDR3 is TGTGCCAGCTCACGGACAGCCCGGGGGGTTAACACTGAAGCTTTCTTT. It codes for CASSRTARGVNTEAFF.

The chain recombines TRBV19 with TRBJ2-3; 9 bases are shared with TRBD1. CDR1 and CDR2 (germline): LNHDA, SQIVND (reference sequence). With V trimmed by 1 base and J by 2 bases, 13 bases remained unmatched. This CDR3 spans 19 amino acids. The CDR3 here is CASSIAPPSGTGNTDTQYF. The CDR3 DNA is TGTGCCAGTAGTATAGCCCCTCCCTCCGGGACAGGGAACACAGATACGCAGTATTTT.

CDR3: CASSLIGLSDTQYF. The CDR3 DNA reads as TGTGCCAGCAGCTTAATTGGACTGTCGGATACGCAGTATTTT. The chain joins TRBV7-3 to TRBJ2-3, with a tentative D call TRBD2 (5 bases). Trimming left V 1 base short and J 6 bases short, with 11 bases between. CDR1 is SGHTA and CDR2 is FQGTGA in the germline V gene. CDR3 length equals 14 residues.

The table lists this clone with a few counts. The chain links TRBV4-1 to TRBJ2-7; D might be TRBD2 (7 bases). Trimming stripped 3 bases from V and 0 bases from J, with 21 bases between. Germline CDR1 reads MGHRA; CDR2 reads YSYEKL. CDR3 length: 18 residues. The CDR3 DNA sequence: TGCGCCAGCAGCCAGGGGGGGCTTACAGGGCCCAGCTCCTACGAGCAGTACGTC. Protein: CASSQGGLTGPSSYEQYV.

The rearrangement links TRBV6-6 to TRBJ2-5, with D possibly matching TRBD2 (7 bases). V gave up 0 bases and J gave up 6 bases, with 17 bases separating them. CDR1 is MNHNY, CDR2 SVGAGI, per germline (reference sequence). The CDR3 extends over 16 amino acids. The CDR3 sequence is CASSYSGGGGGKTQYF. The DNA for the CDR3 is TGTGCCAGCAGTTACTCAGGTGGCGGGGGCGGAAAGACCCAGTACTTC.

This clone showed up just a few times. The gene calls are TRBV11-3 and TRBJ1-6; D might be TRBD1 (5 bases). This CDR3 has 13 residues. Per the germline V gene, CDR1 is SGHNT and CDR2 is YENEEA. The germline V and J ends were trimmed by 4 bases and 8 bases, with 9 bases remaining between them. The CDR3 sequence: CASSSTEDSPLHF. The CDR3 DNA reads as TGTGCCAGCAGCTCGACAGAAGATTCACCCCTCCACTTT.

This chain links TRBV7-3 with TRBJ2-1; 9 bases fit TRBD2. V trimming: 0 bases; J trimming: 9 bases; junction bases outside the gene matches: 3. The CDR3 loop spans 14 amino acids. Germline CDR1 reads SGHTA; CDR2 reads FQGTGA. The CDR3 DNA reads as TGTGCCAGCAGCTTAACTAGCGGGAGTATTGAGCAGTTCTTC. This sequence encodes CASSLTSGSIEQFF.

To note about this clone: Other DNA sequences in this sample translate to the same CDR3. The J gene is TRBJ1-1, the V gene TRBV30, with TRBD1 identical over 8 bases. The germline V gene has CDR1 GTSNPN and CDR2 SVGIG (reference sequence). V lost 4 bases and J lost 4; bases outside the gene matches: 5. This CDR3 region has 13 residues. CDR3 in DNA: TGTGCCTGGACAGGGGGCTGGAGCACTGAAGCTTTCTTT. Protein product: CAWTGGWSTEAFF. The full variable domain, in which reference TRBV30 and TRBJ1-1 provide the parts outside the CDR3, is SQTIHQWPATLVQPVGSPLSLECTVEGTSNPNLYWYRQAAGRGLQLLFYSVGIGQISSEVPQNLSASRPQDRQFILSSKKLLLSDSGFYLCAWTGGWSTEAFFGQGTRLTVV.

This clone was detected only a few times. This chain uses TRBV28 with TRBJ2-7, with TRBD1 matching over 7 bases. Looked up from germline, CDR1 is MDHEN and CDR2 is SYDVKM. The V segment lost 6 bases and the J segment 7 bases; nucleotides outside the gene matches: 15. CDR3 length: 15 amino acids. The CDR3 bases are TGTGCCAGCAGAGAAACGGGACAGCCTACACTGGAGCAGTACTTC. Translation: CASRETGQPTLEQYF.

This chain joins TRBV5-1 and TRBJ2-5, with D perhaps TRBD1 (6 bases). V was pared by 4 bases and J by 2 bases, with 15 bases between. Germline-derived CDR1 and CDR2 are SGHRS and YFSETQ. This CDR3 has 15 residues. The CDR3 DNA reads as TGCGCCAGCAGCACGCAGGACAGACTACAAGAGACCCAGTACTTC. Encoded protein: CASSTQDRLQETQYF.

This clone was seen more than once but under ten times. The V call is TRBV5-4, the J call TRBJ1-3, with unresolved D. CDR3 length: 18 amino acids. V lost 1 base and J lost 1, with 18 bases in between. From germline, CDR1 is SGHNT and CDR2 YYREEE (reference sequence). Here the CDR3 DNA reads TGTGCCAGCAGCTTGATTGGTGCCAGTCCCACGTCTGGAAACACCATATATTTT. As protein: CASSLIGASPTSGNTIYF.

The chain combines TRBV6-5 with TRBJ1-1, with TRBD1 identical over 8 bases. CDR1 and CDR2 (germline): MNHEY, SVGAGI. V trimming: 2 bases; J trimming: 3 bases; junction bases outside the gene matches: 8. The CDR3 length is 16 residues. The CDR3 DNA reads as TGTGCCAGCAGTTACGGCGAAATACAGGGGGACACTGAAGCTTTCTTT. It yields the protein CASSYGEIQGDTEAFF.